This entry lists 27 T cell receptor beta chains sequenced from one sample in a study of blood T cell repertoires in COVID-19. The repertoire was sequenced with immunoSEQ multiplex PCR; TCRdb's copy has only in-frame clones and lacks some. Among under 200,000 clones listed, 88% were seen once. Specimen: peripheral blood. The receptors were gathered from a man aged 40-50 years with active or convalescent COVID-19.

The chain employs TRBV19 and TRBJ1-5; D is uncertain. Trimming left V 6 bases short and J 2 bases short, with 11 bases between. CDR1 LNHDA and CDR2 SQIVND come from the germline V gene (reference sequence). This CDR3 has 14 amino acids. In nucleotides, the CDR3 is TGTGCCAGTAGCTCCCGGACTGGCAATCAGCCCCAGCATTTT. Translation gives CASSSRTGNQPQHF.

V is TRBV5-4 and J is TRBJ1-1, with D possibly matching TRBD1 (6 bases). The germline V gene has CDR1 SGHNT and CDR2 YYREEE (reference sequence). Trimming removed 2 bases from V and 3 bases from J, with 11 bases in between. There are 14 residues in the CDR3. The CDR3 nucleotides read TGTGCCAGCAGCTTTATCAGGGGATACACTGAAGCTTTCTTT. This codes for CASSFIRGYTEAFF.

The chain combines TRBV29-1 with TRBJ2-1; no definite D call. The CDR3 has 11 residues. Germline V CDR1 and CDR2: SQVTM, ANQGSEA. V dropped 2 bases and J dropped 5 bases, with 4 bases sitting between them. The CDR3 DNA is TGCAGCGTTGAATCGGACAATGAGCAGTTCTTC. Protein: CSVESDNEQFF.

The chain is built from TRBV5-4 and TRBJ2-3, with TRBD1 identical over 7 bases. The CDR3 runs to 15 residues. The V and J ends lost 4 bases and 8 bases, in that order; junction bases with no gene match: 13. Germline CDR1 is SGHNT and CDR2 is YYREEE (reference sequence). Here the CDR3 reads CASSPGQSLFSTQYF. The CDR3, as DNA: TGTGCCAGCAGCCCGGGACAGTCTTTGTTTAGTACGCAGTATTTT. Supplemented by reference TRBV5-4 and TRBJ2-3, the full variable domain reads ETGVTQSPTHLIKTRGQQVTLRCSSQSGHNTVSWYQQALGQGPQFIFQYYREEENGRGNFPPRFSGLQFPNYSSELNVNALELDDSALYLCASSPGQSLFSTQYFGPGTRLTVL.

The V gene is TRBV2, the J gene TRBJ1-4; D is perhaps TRBD1 (5 bases). Germline assignment: CDR1 SNHLY and CDR2 FYNNEI. Trimming shortened V by 6 bases and J by 3 bases, and 11 bases separated the two germline ends. The length of the CDR3 is 14 residues. In DNA, the CDR3 is TGTGCCAGCAGCGCAGACAGAGCTAATGAAAAACTGTTTTTT. Its translation is CASSADRANEKLFF.

The chain employs TRBV6-4 and TRBJ2-1; TRBD1 aligns across 8 bases. CDR3 length: 15 residues. V dropped 2 bases and J dropped 4; count of bases not matched to a gene: 4. Germline assignment: CDR1 MRHNA and CDR2 SNTAGT. In DNA, the CDR3 is TGTGCCAGCAGTGACCGGGACAGGCAATACAATGAGCAGTTCTTC. This encodes CASSDRDRQYNEQFF.

V usage is TRBV7-9 and J usage is TRBJ2-5; 12 bases match TRBD2. The J segment lost 5 bases and the V segment lost 4 bases, leaving 8 bases of the junction unmatched. CDR1 is SEHNR and CDR2 is FQNEAQ in the germline V gene (reference sequence). The CDR3 covers 16 residues. CDR3 in amino acids: CASSSRLAGARETQYF. CDR3 DNA: TGTGCCAGCAGCTCAAGACTAGCGGGAGCACGGGAGACCCAGTACTTC.

The chain links TRBV5-1 to TRBJ1-1, with 7 bases matching TRBD1. Germline-derived CDR1 and CDR2 are SGHRS and YFSETQ. The trim removed 4 bases at V and 1 base at J, leaving 7 bases unmatched. The CDR3 totals 15 residues. The CDR3 is CASSTDTGANTEAFF. The CDR3 nucleotides are TGCGCCAGCAGCACAGATACAGGGGCGAACACTGAAGCTTTCTTT. The full variable domain, with the rest looked up from reference TRBV5-1 and TRBJ1-1, is KAGVTQTPRYLIKTRGQQVTLSCSPISGHRSVSWYQQTPGQGLQFLFEYFSETQRNKGNFPGRFSGRQFSNSRSEMNVSTLELGDSALYLCASSTDTGANTEAFFGQGTRLTVV.

V and J are TRBV29-1 and TRBJ1-2, with 7 bases fitting TRBD1. The CDR3 contains 12 residues. CDR1 SQVTM and CDR2 ANQGSEA come from the germline V gene. V shed 7 bases, J shed 4 bases, and the junction held 6 bases outside the gene matches. The CDR3 loop reads CSALTGAYGYTF. CDR3 DNA sequence: TGCAGCGCACTCACAGGGGCCTATGGCTACACCTTC.

The rearrangement uses TRBV15 and TRBJ2-3; 13 nucleotides match TRBD2. The junction had 8 bases not matched to a gene; V was cut back by 1 base and J by 4 bases. CDR3 size: 18 residues. Germline assignment: CDR1 LNHNV and CDR2 YYDKDF (reference sequence). CDR3 nucleotide sequence: TGTGCCACCAGCAGAGCGCAAAAGGGACTAGCGGGGCCAGATACGCAGTATTTT. Translating it yields CATSRAQKGLAGPDTQYF.

The chain joins TRBV30 to TRBJ2-2, with D maybe TRBD1 (6 bases). This CDR3 has 13 amino acids. Germline lookup yields CDR1 GTSNPN and CDR2 SVGIG (reference sequence). Between the trimmed V and J ends, which lost 5 bases and 6 bases, there was a span of 13 bases. CDR3 protein: CAWSYRDPGELFF. In nucleotides, the CDR3 is TGTGCCTGGTCTTACAGGGATCCCGGGGAGCTGTTTTTT. Filled out from reference TRBV30 and TRBJ2-2, the complete variable domain reads SQTIHQWPATLVQPVGSPLSLECTVEGTSNPNLYWYRQAAGRGLQLLFYSVGIGQISSEVPQNLSASRPQDRQFILSSKKLLLSDSGFYLCAWSYRDPGELFFGEGSRLTVL.

The CDR3 DNA follows: TGTGCCACCAGTCCTGCAGGGCGGAGAAATGAGCAGTTCTTC. Translation: CATSPAGRRNEQFF. The chain is built from TRBV24-1 and TRBJ2-1, with D perhaps matching TRBD1 (5 bases). The CDR3 loop spans 14 amino acids. From germline, CDR1 is KGHDR and CDR2 SFDVKD. Trimming pared 6 bases from V and 7 bases from J, leaving 15 bases between.

The V call is TRBV9, the J call TRBJ2-5, with 8 bases fitting TRBD1. The V segment lost 4 bases and the J segment 4 bases; nucleotides outside the gene matches: 6. This CDR3 region has 14 residues. In germline, CDR1 is SGDLS, CDR2 YYNGEE. This CDR3 is CASSTRQGRETQYF. The CDR3, as DNA: TGTGCCAGCAGCACCCGACAGGGGAGAGAGACCCAGTACTTC.

The gene calls are TRBV5-1 and TRBJ2-1; 9 nucleotides align to TRBD1. The CDR3 spans 15 residues. The ends lost 4 bases at V and 3 bases at J; junction bases unmatched: 5. Germline V gives CDR1 SGHRS, CDR2 YFSETQ. CDR3 region: CASSQGTGSYNEQFF. CDR3 bases: TGCGCCAGCAGCCAGGGGACAGGGAGCTACAATGAGCAGTTCTTC. Together with reference TRBV5-1 and TRBJ2-1, the CDR3 gives the full variable domain: KAGVTQTPRYLIKTRGQQVTLSCSPISGHRSVSWYQQTPGQGLQFLFEYFSETQRNKGNFPGRFSGRQFSNSRSEMNVSTLELGDSALYLCASSQGTGSYNEQFFGPGTRLTVL.

The chain combines TRBV6-5 with TRBJ2-7, with 9 bases identical to TRBD1. Germline V CDR1 and CDR2: MNHEY, SVGAGI. The CDR3 runs 13 residues. Trimming took 6 bases from V and 3 from J; bases not matched to a gene: 3. DNA for the CDR3: TGTGCCAGCAGAGCGACAGGGGGCTACGAGCAGTACTTC. Translation: CASRATGGYEQYF.

V gene TRBV28 combines with J gene TRBJ1-4; 8 bases line up with TRBD1. In germline, CDR1 is MDHEN, CDR2 SYDVKM. The CDR3 runs to 14 residues. With 6 bases clipped from V and 6 bases from J, the junction kept 6 bases outside the gene matches. CDR3 in amino acids: CASSADRDYEKLFF. Written as DNA, the CDR3 is TGTGCCAGCAGCGCGGACAGGGATTATGAAAAACTGTTTTTT.

The chain uses TRBV5-1 and TRBJ2-1, with D possibly TRBD1 on 6 matching bases. The V and J ends lost 1 base and 2 bases respectively, with 7 bases between them. Per the germline V gene, CDR1 is SGHRS and CDR2 is YFSETQ. CDR3 size: 14 residues. CDR3 protein: CASSLSGAYNEQFF. The CDR3 region has the DNA TGCGCCAGCAGCTTGTCAGGGGCCTACAATGAGCAGTTCTTC.

In its sample, this clone was seen a few times. V is TRBV7-2 and J is TRBJ1-5; maybe TRBD1 (5 bases). The CDR3 loop spans 14 amino acids. V was cut by 5 bases and J by 4 bases, with 12 bases left in between. The germline CDR1 and CDR2 sequences are SGHTA and FQGNSA. CDR3 sequence (DNA): TGTGCCAGCAGCCCCGCGGGACTGAATCAGCCCCAGCATTTT. Translation gives CASSPAGLNQPQHF. Supplemented by reference TRBV7-2 and TRBJ1-5, the full variable domain reads GAGVSQSPSNKVTEKGKDVELRCDPISGHTALYWYRQSLGQGLEFLIYFQGNSAPDKSGLPSDRFSAERTGGSVSTLTIQRTQQEDSAVYLCASSPAGLNQPQHFGDGTRLSIL.

The chain carries TRBV7-8 and TRBJ2-3, with 7 positions matching TRBD2. Germline trimming cut 5 bases from V and 1 base from J; bases unmatched to any gene: 9. CDR1 is SGHVS and CDR2 is FQNEAQ in the germline V gene. The CDR3 runs 16 residues. CDR3 sequence reads: CASSLYRGGGTDTQYF. The CDR3 DNA sequence: TGTGCCAGCAGCCTGTACCGCGGGGGTGGCACAGATACGCAGTATTTT.

The J gene is TRBJ2-3, the V gene TRBV14, with D perhaps matching TRBD1 (5 bases). V was trimmed by 3 bases and J by 6 bases, leaving 16 bases between them. The CDR3 loop spans 15 amino acids. Germline-derived CDR1 and CDR2 are SGHDN and FVKESK. The chain's CDR3 is CASSHQGGVGDTQYF. DNA of the CDR3: TGTGCCAGCAGCCACCAGGGTGGTGTCGGGGATACGCAGTATTTT. Drawing the rest from reference TRBV14 and TRBJ2-3, the complete variable domain is EAGVTQFPSHSVIEKGQTVTLRCDPISGHDNLYWYRRVMGKEIKFLLHFVKESKQDESGMPNNRFLAERTGGTYSTLKVQPAELEDSGVYFCASSHQGGVGDTQYFGPGTRLTVL.

This chain uses TRBV27 with TRBJ2-3; possible D gene TRBD1, 5 bases. Germline CDR1 MNHEY, CDR2 SMNVEV (reference sequence). Trimming took 0 bases from V and 5 from J, leaving 9 bases between them. CDR3 length: 14 residues. The CDR3 DNA reads as TGTGCCAGCAGTTTATCGACGACAGTAGATACGCAGTATTTT. Translating gives CASSLSTTVDTQYF.

The chain is built from TRBV4-2 and TRBJ2-1; D might be TRBD2 (7 bases). In germline, CDR1 is LGHNA, CDR2 YNFKEQ. The V end lost 0 bases, the J end lost 9 bases, and 15 bases lay between the germline ends. The CDR3 consists of 15 residues. The DNA for the CDR3 is TGTGCCAGCAGCCAAGAGGCCGGGGGGCCGTCTGAGCAGTTCTTC. It is translated as CASSQEAGGPSEQFF.

This clone was picked up a small number of times. V gene TRBV15 combines with J gene TRBJ1-2; no reliable D call. There are 13 residues in the CDR3. The V end was cut by 0 bases, the J end by 13 bases, with 15 bases between. Germline V gene lookup returns CDR1 LNHNV and CDR2 YYDKDF (reference sequence). For the CDR3, the DNA is TGTGCCACCAGCAGAGATGAACTAGCAGTTCCCACCTTC. This codes for CATSRDELAVPTF.

The gene calls are TRBV28 and TRBJ1-3, with 12 bases that match TRBD1. CDR1 MDHEN and CDR2 SYDVKM come from the germline V gene. The ends lost 2 bases at V and 0 bases at J; junction bases unmatched: 14. CDR3 length: 21 residues. DNA of the CDR3: TGTGCCAGCAGTTTAAAGATTGGGACAGGGGGCCTTCTGAGCTCTGGAAACACCATATATTTT. This translates into CASSLKIGTGGLLSSGNTIYF.

The chain carries TRBV28 and TRBJ1-2, with 7 bases aligning to TRBD1. This CDR3 has 11 residues. Germline lookup yields CDR1 MDHEN and CDR2 SYDVKM. The V and J ends lost 8 bases and 6 bases, in that order; junction bases with no gene match: 3. The CDR3 is CASQDRHGYTF. The CDR3 DNA reads as TGTGCCAGCCAGGACAGGCATGGCTACACCTTC.

The gene calls are TRBV28 and TRBJ1-3; unclear D gene. CDR3 length: 12 amino acids. Germline V gene data show CDR1 as MDHEN and CDR2 as SYDVKM. V was trimmed by 5 bases and J by 4 bases, leaving 6 bases between them. DNA of the CDR3: TGTGCCAGCAGTGGCAACGGAAACACCATATATTTT. This codes for CASSGNGNTIYF.

The chain combines TRBV11-3 with TRBJ2-3, with 11 nucleotides matching TRBD2. Germline V gene lookup returns CDR1 SGHNT and CDR2 YENEEA. The CDR3 totals 16 residues. Trimming cost V 5 bases and J 3 bases; bases outside gene matches: 7. CDR3 sequence reads: CASSRRTSGQTDTQYF. The CDR3 region has the DNA TGTGCCAGCAGCCGCCGGACTAGCGGGCAAACAGATACGCAGTATTTT.